This is a list of T cell receptor beta chains from one sample in a study of human T cells and chemical hapten exposure. TCRdb ran MiXCR on the RACE reads and lists one entry per CDR3 protein. The sample records more than 250,000 distinct CDR3 sequences, approximately 8.6% being singletons. This specimen was whole blood, taken in connection with sensitization to the hapten diphenylcyclopropenone (DPC). These receptor sequences come from a woman aged 40-49 years with alopecia areata. Some clones in this sample may be carry-over from other donors' samples. Each CDR3 is given with its conserved first and last residue. Fields, in order: V gene, J gene, D gene, clone size, CDR3 DNA, CDR3 protein. The D gene is left open where the match is weak. The listing skips clone size in some rows; elsewhere it reads once, few, many or a size class.

V gene: TRBV7-9
J gene: TRBJ1-2
D gene: -
clone size: once
CDR3 DNA: TGTGCCAGCAGCTACGTGGAGACTTCTAACTATGGCTACACCTTC
CDR3 protein: CASSYVETSNYGYTF

V gene: TRBV5-1
J gene: TRBJ1-3
D gene: -
clone size: few
CDR3 DNA: TGCGCCAGCAGCCGGGGGGCGAACTCTGGAAACACCATATATTTT
CDR3 protein: CASSRGANSGNTIYF

V gene: TRBV10-3
J gene: TRBJ2-2
D gene: -
clone size: many
CDR3 DNA: TGTGCCATCAGTGAGTTTCCCGGGACTTCCACCGGGGAGCTGTTTTTT
CDR3 protein: CAISEFPGTSTGELFF

V gene: TRBV6-2/TRBV6-3
J gene: TRBJ2-2
D gene: TRBD2
clone size: few
CDR3 DNA: TGTGCCAGCAATTTAGCGGGAGGGCTTAACACCGGGGAGCTGTTTTTT
CDR3 protein: CASNLAGGLNTGELFF

V gene: TRBV2
J gene: TRBJ2-3
D gene: -
clone size: many
CDR3 DNA: TGTGCCAGCAACCGGGTACCCCCCGCAGATACGCAGTATTTT
CDR3 protein: CASNRVPPADTQYF

V gene: TRBV12-3/TRBV12-4
J gene: TRBJ1-2
D gene: -
clone size: -
CDR3 DNA: TGTGCCAGCAGCCGATCAGGGGATGGCTACACCTTC
CDR3 protein: CASSRSGDGYTF

V gene: TRBV7-9
J gene: TRBJ2-3
D gene: -
clone size: many
CDR3 DNA: TGTGCCAGTGTGCGGGACCATCTTATCACAGATACGCAGTATTTT
CDR3 protein: CASVRDHLITDTQYF

V gene: TRBV4-2
J gene: TRBJ1-6
D gene: -
clone size: -
CDR3 DNA: TGTGCCAGCAGCCAAGGGGCCGACAGGACCATAGGAAATTCACCCCTCCACTTT
CDR3 protein: CASSQGADRTIGNSPLHF

V gene: TRBV18
J gene: TRBJ1-5
D gene: -
clone size: many
CDR3 DNA: TGTGCCAGCAGTCCGGGGAATCAGCCCCAGCATTTT
CDR3 protein: CASSPGNQPQHF

V gene: TRBV10-3
J gene: TRBJ2-6
D gene: -
clone size: few
CDR3 DNA: TGTGCCATCAGTGATCGTCGTGGCAACGTCCTGACTTTC
CDR3 protein: CAISDRRGNVLTF

V gene: TRBV18
J gene: TRBJ2-7
D gene: -
clone size: many
CDR3 DNA: TGTGCCAGCTCACCAGACGGTTCTGGGGAGCAGTACTTC
CDR3 protein: CASSPDGSGEQYF